The 26 T cell receptor beta chains given below trace back to one sample, sequenced in a study of T cells in Graves' hyperthyroidism and ophthalmopathy. Amplified TCR beta CDR3 regions came from RNA transcripts. The HTBI primer set served for first-round RT-PCR of the TCR CDR3. TCRdb redid the calling of the multiplex PCR reads with MiXCR, one entry per CDR3 protein. Among about 380,000 distinct CDR3 sequences, under 20% were seen once, and the ten largest hold 40%. The sequencing input was blood. These receptors all come from a man younger than 35 with Graves' ophthalmopathy.

This clonotype was seen a handful of times. This sequence joins TRBV24-1 and TRBJ2-7, with TRBD2 identical over 10 bases. Germline CDR1 KGHDR, CDR2 SFDVKD. The CDR3 consists of 16 residues. The trim removed 4 bases at V and 3 bases at J, leaving 8 bases unmatched. The CDR3 nucleotides are TGTGCCACCAGTGAACTTAGCGGGGGGCACCTCTACGAGCAGTACTTC. It encodes CATSELSGGHLYEQYF.

This clonotype was counted many times. The chain employs TRBV12-3 or TRBV12-4 and TRBJ1-1, with TRBD1 as a possible D gene (5 bases). V was clipped by 0 bases and J by 8 bases, with 10 bases between them. The CDR3 runs to 13 residues. The CDR3 loop reads CASSLAGPEEAFF. The CDR3 DNA is TGTGCCAGCAGTTTAGCGGGGCCGGAGGAAGCTTTCTTT.

This clonotype was seen ten or more times. V usage is TRBV3-1 and J usage is TRBJ1-4, with 7 bases aligning to TRBD1. CDR3 length equals 16 residues. The J segment lost 5 bases and the V segment lost 2 bases, leaving 8 bases of the junction unmatched. In germline, CDR1 is LGHDT, CDR2 YNNKEL (reference sequence). The CDR3 protein is CASSQTPGQINEKLFF. CDR3 nucleotides: TGTGCCAGCAGCCAAACCCCGGGACAGATCAATGAAAAACTGTTTTTT. The full variable domain, completed using reference TRBV3-1 and TRBJ1-4, is DTAVSQTPKYLVTQMGNDKSIKCEQNLGHDTMYWYKQDSKKFLKIMFSYNNKELIINETVPNRFSPKSPDKAHLNLHINSLELGDSAVYFCASSQTPGQINEKLFFGSGTQLSVL.

The CDR3 nucleotides read TGTGCCAGCAGTCTTTCTAACCTAAACACTGAAGCTTTCTTT. This sequence encodes CASSLSNLNTEAFF. This sequence joins TRBV6-1 and TRBJ1-1; D gene uncertain. The V gene lost 5 bases and the J gene lost 2 bases, with 12 bases spanning the gap. This CDR3 is built from 14 residues. Germline V gene sequence: CDR1 MNHNS, CDR2 SASEGT.

This clonotype was observed many times. CDR3 coding DNA: TGTGCCAGCAGTAGGCGGGGGACAGGACCCTACGAGCAGTACTTC. This sequence encodes CASSRRGTGPYEQYF. The chain employs TRBV5-6 and TRBJ2-7; perhaps TRBD1 as D (8 bases). In germline, CDR1 is SGHDT, CDR2 YYEEEE. Trimming left V 5 bases short and J 2 bases short, with 17 bases between. The CDR3 totals 15 residues.

This chain links TRBV4-1 with TRBJ2-7; tentatively, D is TRBD2 (6 bases). V shed 4 bases and J shed 6 bases, with 16 bases lying between them. Germline values: CDR1 MGHRA, CDR2 YSYEKL. The CDR3 consists of 14 residues. DNA for the CDR3: TGCGCCAGCAGCCGCGGGACCCTCGGAGGCGAGCAGTACTTC. It codes for CASSRGTLGGEQYF.

This CDR3 is CASSYSIETSGVGYEQYF. The CDR3 region has the DNA TGTGCCAGCAGTTACTCTATAGAGACTAGCGGGGTCGGCTACGAGCAGTACTTC. This chain uses TRBV6-5 with TRBJ2-7; 11 bases match TRBD2. The J segment lost 3 bases and the V segment lost 0 bases, leaving 10 bases of the junction unmatched. From germline, CDR1 is MNHEY and CDR2 SVGAGI. The CDR3 is 18 amino acids.

This clonotype was found many times. The V call is TRBV2, the J call TRBJ1-2, with 9 bases identical to TRBD1. This CDR3 comprises 14 residues. The V gene's germline CDR1 is SNHLY and CDR2 FYNNEI. V was clipped by 6 bases and J by 7 bases; unmatched bases: 9. The CDR3 DNA reads as TGTGCCAGCAGGCCGACAGGGGGGCGGGGTGGCTACACCTTC. Its translation is CASRPTGGRGGYTF.

At least ten counts were recorded for this clonotype. The chain's CDR3 is CASSLVQGPNGYTF. CDR3 nucleotides: TGCGCCAGCAGCTTGGTTCAGGGCCCCAATGGCTACACCTTC. The chain combines TRBV5-1 with TRBJ1-2, with D perhaps matching TRBD1 (5 bases). This CDR3 has 14 amino acids. Germline assignment: CDR1 SGHRS and CDR2 YFSETQ. Trimming took 0 bases from V and 6 from J, leaving 12 bases between them.

V usage is TRBV4-1 and J usage is TRBJ1-2; perhaps TRBD1 as D (6 bases). The CDR3 has 18 residues. Trimming left V 2 bases short and J 0 bases short, with 19 bases between. Per germline, CDR1 MGHRA and CDR2 YSYEKL. In nucleotides, the CDR3 is TGCGCCAGCAGCCAAACGTCACTAGGGGGTGATCCTAACTATGGCTACACCTTC. Amino acid sequence: CASSQTSLGGDPNYGYTF.

This clonotype was counted a few times. The rearrangement links TRBV5-8 to TRBJ1-1; D unclear. V lost 4 bases to trimming and J lost 1 base, with 20 bases between them. CDR1 is SGHTS, CDR2 YDEGEE, per germline. The CDR3 consists of 17 residues. The CDR3 DNA reads TGTGCCAGCAGCCAACTTGGTATAGTCACCGAGAACACTGAAGCTTTCTTT. This translates into CASSQLGIVTENTEAFF.

This rearrangement joins TRBV12-3 or TRBV12-4 to TRBJ2-6; no clear D. The CDR3 has 13 residues. V was trimmed by 6 bases and J by 1 base, leaving 4 bases between them. The DNA for the CDR3 is TGTGCCAGCAGATTTTCTGGGGCCAACGTCCTGACTTTC. Protein sequence: CASRFSGANVLTF.

V and J are TRBV27 and TRBJ2-1, with 7 nucleotides matching TRBD2. After removal of 6 bases from V and 10 bases from J, the junction contained 12 bases not matched to a gene. Germline V gene data show CDR1 as MNHEY and CDR2 as SMNVEV (reference sequence). CDR3 length: 14 residues. The CDR3 DNA follows: TGTGCCAGCAGCGAGCGGGGACTTGGTGGAGAGCAGTTCTTC. It specifies CASSERGLGGEQFF.

This clonotype was observed a handful of times. The chain joins TRBV24-1 to TRBJ2-5; D may be TRBD2 (6 bases). V was pared by 9 bases and J by 5 bases, with 15 bases between. There are 13 residues in the CDR3. CDR1 and CDR2 (germline): KGHDR, SFDVKD. CDR3 sequence: CATSEGREETQYF. CDR3 DNA sequence: TGTGCCACCTCGGAGGGAAGGGAGGAGACCCAGTACTTC.

In its sample, this clonotype was seen a few times. The rearrangement links TRBV13 to TRBJ2-7; 12 bases align to TRBD2. Trimming cost V 4 bases and J 5 bases; bases outside gene matches: 12. This CDR3 region has 17 residues. Germline-derived CDR1 and CDR2 are PRHDT and FYEKMQ (reference sequence). The CDR3 region has the DNA TGTGCCAGCAGCTCCTCTAGCGGGGGGGCTCTGGGGGACGAGCAGTACTTC. This translates into CASSSSSGGALGDEQYF.

This clonotype was detected ten times or more. V and J are TRBV3-1 and TRBJ1-1; no clear D. Germline assignment: CDR1 LGHDT and CDR2 YNNKEL (reference sequence). The CDR3 sequence is 12 residues long. The germline V and J ends were trimmed by 2 bases and 5 bases, with 6 bases remaining between them. CDR3 DNA: TGTGCCAGCAGCCAACTATCTACTGAAGCTTTCTTT. Protein: CASSQLSTEAFF.

This clonotype came up many times. The rearrangement links TRBV3-1 to TRBJ2-1; perhaps TRBD2 as D (7 bases). V dropped 4 bases and J dropped 10 bases, with 14 bases sitting between them. The CDR3 runs 13 residues. Germline loops: CDR1 LGHDT, CDR2 YNNKEL (reference sequence). The CDR3 coding sequence is TGTGCCAGCAGCCCAGGGGCGGGGGCCGAGCAGTTCTTC. Residues: CASSPGAGAEQFF.

This clonotype appeared many times. The gene calls are TRBV9 and TRBJ1-1; D is ambiguous. V lost 3 bases and J lost 3, with 12 bases in between. CDR3 size: 14 residues. CDR1 SGDLS and CDR2 YYNGEE come from the germline V gene. The DNA for the CDR3 is TGTGCCAGCAGCGCCCGGATAGTAGACACTGAAGCTTTCTTT. It yields the protein CASSARIVDTEAFF. The complete variable domain, with remaining parts taken from reference TRBV9 and TRBJ1-1, reads DSGVTQTPKHLITATGQRVTLRCSPRSGDLSVYWYQQSLDQGLQFLIQYYNGEERAKGNILERFSAQQFPDLHSELNLSSLELGDSALYFCASSARIVDTEAFFGQGTRLTVV.

This clonotype was counted at least ten times. V usage is TRBV5-1 and J usage is TRBJ2-7; a possible D gene is TRBD1 (7 bases). V dropped 4 bases and J dropped 7 bases, with 21 bases sitting between them. This CDR3 has 15 amino acids. Looked up from germline, CDR1 is SGHRS and CDR2 is YFSETQ. The DNA for the CDR3 is TGCGCCAGCAGCCCGGAGGGGGCCCCCCAGGGAGAGCAGTACTTC. Protein sequence: CASSPEGAPQGEQYF.

V gene TRBV28 combines with J gene TRBJ2-7; TRBD1 aligns across 7 bases. The V and J ends lost 7 bases and 2 bases, in that order; junction bases with no gene match: 5. The CDR3 loop spans 13 amino acids. Germline V CDR1 and CDR2: MDHEN, SYDVKM. In nucleotides, the CDR3 is TGTGCCAGCACCCTGGGACAGACCTACGAGCAGTACTTC. This translates into CASTLGQTYEQYF.

This clonotype was seen ten or more times. The DNA of the CDR3 is TGTGCCAGCAGCTTGAACAGGGGCGACGGCTACACCTTC. Its translation: CASSLNRGDGYTF. The chain combines TRBV11-1 with TRBJ1-2; 7 bases align to TRBD1. This CDR3 spans 13 amino acids. Germline lookup yields CDR1 SGHAT and CDR2 FQDESV (reference sequence). J gave up 8 bases and V 3 bases, and 6 bases lay outside the gene matches.

This clonotype was seen at least ten times. The CDR3 sequence is CASSRAGTGLLYGYTF. The CDR3 DNA sequence: TGTGCCAGCAGCCGAGCGGGGACAGGGTTACTCTATGGCTACACCTTC. This rearrangement joins TRBV3-1 to TRBJ1-2, with 9 bases that match TRBD1. CDR1 is LGHDT and CDR2 is YNNKEL in the germline V gene (reference sequence). Trimming removed 4 bases from V and 4 bases from J; junction bases left unmatched: 10. The CDR3 is 16 amino acids.

V and J are TRBV7-6 and TRBJ2-2; 9 bases are shared with TRBD2. In germline, CDR1 is SGHVS, CDR2 FNYEAQ. V lost 5 bases, J lost 5 bases, and 9 bases stayed unmatched. This CDR3 has 16 residues. The CDR3 protein is CASSPLISGGTGELFF. CDR3 DNA sequence: TGTGCCAGCAGCCCCCTTATAAGCGGGGGGACCGGGGAGCTGTTTTTT.

This clonotype appeared a few times. The chain links TRBV11-2 to TRBJ1-1; tentatively, D is TRBD1 (6 bases). The V end lost 7 bases, the J end lost 0 bases, and 18 bases lay between the germline ends. The germline V gene has CDR1 SGHAT and CDR2 FQNNGV. The CDR3 has 16 amino acids. The CDR3 spells CASTTQLRGMNTEAFF. Here the CDR3 DNA reads TGTGCCAGCACCACACAATTAAGGGGGATGAACACTGAAGCTTTCTTT. Variable domain in full (rest from reference TRBV11-2 and TRBJ1-1): EAGVAQSPRYKIIEKRQSVAFWCNPISGHATLYWYQQILGQGPKLLIQFQNNGVVDDSQLPKDRFSAERLKGVDSTLKIQPAKLEDSAVYLCASTTQLRGMNTEAFFGQGTRLTVV.

This clonotype was seen ten or more times. The rearrangement uses TRBV5-1 and TRBJ2-3, with no clear D. The CDR3 spans 15 residues. The V end lost 1 base, the J end lost 1 base, and 10 bases lay between the germline ends. Per germline, CDR1 SGHRS and CDR2 YFSETQ. The CDR3 bases are TGCGCCAGCAGCTTGATTGACTTGGGCACAGATACGCAGTATTTT. Protein product: CASSLIDLGTDTQYF.

This clonotype turned up a few times. V is TRBV3-1 and J is TRBJ2-7, with TRBD1 matching over 10 bases. The CDR3 runs to 15 residues. V lost 0 bases and J lost 2; bases outside the gene matches: 1. Germline assignment: CDR1 LGHDT and CDR2 YNNKEL (reference sequence). The CDR3 spells CASSQETGGPYEQYF. CDR3 bases: TGTGCCAGCAGCCAAGAGACAGGGGGCCCCTACGAGCAGTACTTC.